This TCR beta chain stems from a study of T cell changes during pregnancy in multiple sclerosis (dated by TCRdb to the late 2010s). With regard to the full study: The study looked at changes in the T cell repertoire across pregnancy in women with multiple sclerosis.

Germline trimming amounts to 3 bases on V and 6 bases on J, with 4 as the count of junction bases outside the gene matches. Taken from the germline V gene, the CDR1 and CDR2 loops are KGHSH and LQKENI. The cysteine opens and the phenylalanine closes a CDR3 of 13 amino acids. Of the read, only the CDR3 DNA is kept; its 39 bases are in frame from base 1. Libraries were built with the immunoSEQ multiplex PCR assay. This immuneACCESS table, as held by TCRdb, lists in-frame sequences with V and J called but not all clones. Of the missing ones, under half trace to an unresolved V gene in checked studies; the others have no known cause. This sample holds fewer than 130,000 clones; roughly 92% were observed only once. The ten biggest clones cover about 3% of the sample. Details on this clone: It lacks a known antigen. The record has no base qualities; no much larger clone is one base away.

The rearrangement combines TRBV18 with TRBJ2-7, and 8 junctional nucleotides match TRBD1. Sample: peripheral blood, taken after pregnancy. The receptor was isolated from a female donor with multiple sclerosis, enrolled in a pregnancy study. In nucleotide form, the sequence is TGTGCCAGCTCACCGGACAGGGTTCGCGAGCAGTACTTC. Its amino acids are CASSPDRVREQYF.